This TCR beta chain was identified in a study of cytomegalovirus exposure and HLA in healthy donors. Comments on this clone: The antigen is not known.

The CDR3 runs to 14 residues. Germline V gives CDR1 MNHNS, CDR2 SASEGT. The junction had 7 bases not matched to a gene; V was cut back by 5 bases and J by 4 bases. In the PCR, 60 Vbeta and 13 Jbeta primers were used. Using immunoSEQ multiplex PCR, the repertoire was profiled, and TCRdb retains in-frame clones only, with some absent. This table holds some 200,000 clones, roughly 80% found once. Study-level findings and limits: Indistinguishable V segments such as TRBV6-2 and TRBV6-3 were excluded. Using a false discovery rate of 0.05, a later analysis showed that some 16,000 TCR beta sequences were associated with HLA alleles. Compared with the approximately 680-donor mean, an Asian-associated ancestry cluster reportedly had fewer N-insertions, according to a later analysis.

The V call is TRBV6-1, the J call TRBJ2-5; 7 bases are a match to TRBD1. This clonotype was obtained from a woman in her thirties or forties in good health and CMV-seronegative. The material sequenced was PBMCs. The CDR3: CASSPQGRLETQYF. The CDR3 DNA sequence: TGTGCCAGCAGTCCACAGGGGCGGTTAGAGACCCAGTACTTC.